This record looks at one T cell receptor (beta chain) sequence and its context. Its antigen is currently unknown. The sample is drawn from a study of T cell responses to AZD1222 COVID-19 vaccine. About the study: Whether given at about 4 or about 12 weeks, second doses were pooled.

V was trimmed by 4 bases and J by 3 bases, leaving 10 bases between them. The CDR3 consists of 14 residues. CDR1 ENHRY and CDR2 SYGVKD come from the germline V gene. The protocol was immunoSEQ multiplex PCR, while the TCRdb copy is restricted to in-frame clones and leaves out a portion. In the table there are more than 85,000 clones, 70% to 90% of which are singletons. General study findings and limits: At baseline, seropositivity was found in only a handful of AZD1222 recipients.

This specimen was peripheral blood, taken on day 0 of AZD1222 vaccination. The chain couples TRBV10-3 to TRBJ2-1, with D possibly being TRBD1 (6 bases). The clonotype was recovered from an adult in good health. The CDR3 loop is CAISGQEHYNEQFF. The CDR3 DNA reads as TGTGCCATCAGTGGACAGGAACACTACAATGAGCAGTTCTTC.